This T cell receptor beta chain was sequenced during a study of cytomegalovirus exposure and HLA in healthy donors (dated by TCRdb to the late 2010s). Regarding the research as a whole: In an earlier analysis of some 550 of the donors, 276 Gb of sequence data and 117 million unique TCR beta sequences from about 190 million T cells were reported. An early release that covered fewer than 750 HLA-typed donors contained approximately 320 gigabases of sequencing data and around 85 million unique TCR sequences. Of the roughly 430 genotyped donors, roughly 85% fell in the genetic ancestry cluster associated with self-reported Caucasian donors. The study aimed to test whether signatures of past pathogen exposure could be identified by cataloging public T cell receptors. The study used immunosequencing to profile the T cell repertoires of about 670 subjects and linked those repertoires to cytomegalovirus serostatus. A separate validation cohort of roughly 120 different subjects was used in addition to the 666-subject first cohort. The study combined high-throughput TCR immunosequencing, statistical association of individual TCRs with disease status, and machine learning to predict cytomegalovirus infection status. A later analysis re-analyzed previously published TCR beta repertoires from roughly 690 donors and added high-resolution HLA genotyping to study TCR occurrence patterns. Rather than drawing on any new phenotypic data, the later analysis identified candidate immune exposures from TCR beta sequences and the way those sequences occurred across donors. An earlier analysis of 500 to 650 of the donors applied high-throughput TCR beta sequencing to assess whether each TCR beta V gene segment acted as functional or pseudogenic. Donor age, sex, ethnicity and CMV serostatus were compiled together with the repertoire data. Genome-wide SNP genotypes for about three fifths of the roughly 700 donors were used in a later genetic analysis, which treated that subset as a discovery cohort. All discovery cohort repertoires had been generated using a single sequencing platform. Class I and class II HLA loci were covered by the typing at four-digit resolution. Typing coverage differed by locus: A, B, C, DRB1 and DQB1 were typed in roughly 629-630 donors, DQA1 in 522, DPA1 in some 610, and DPB1 in just under 480. Several DR-DQ haplotypes were treated as single units for association and clustering because of strong linkage in the cohort. On average, roughly 250,000 unique TCR beta nucleotide sequences were sequenced per donor among 398 genotyped donors of the cohort, with roughly 20% of those sequences being non-productive.

In total, around 600 healthy bone marrow donors made up the cohort. Cohort members were all nominally healthy when sampled, although unrecorded immune exposures were likely present. The donor tested CMV seronegative and was one of the 352 seronegative cohort members. Each donor provided a peripheral blood sample, and peripheral blood mononuclear cells were used for TCR beta sequencing. Genomic DNA was extracted from the blood cell samples with the Qiagen DNeasy Blood Extraction Kit. On the study overall, not on this receptor specifically: Because HLA typing was missing for some donors at each locus, association tests included only the typed subset. The cohort was sequenced for TCR beta chains only, and without alpha or paired-chain data the features that could be detected were limited. Because counts were too low, more than 15 rarely observed V segments, including chromosome 9 orphons, were left out of the earlier analysis of some 640 of the donors. The authors suggested that the approach could potentially be generalized to other disease states and immunological phenotypes. Presence/absence analyses assumed roughly uniform sequencing depth across donors, an assumption that may not hold. When HLA alleles, especially DR and DQ, strongly co-occurred, attributing TCR associations to individual alleles was difficult. At a false discovery rate of 0.05, a later analysis linked roughly 17,000 TCR beta sequences to specific HLA alleles. In a later analysis, HLA-associated TCR beta chains were found to be more clonally expanded and to have lower generation probabilities than equally common non-associated chains. A later analysis reported that several top co-occurrence clusters appeared linked to parvovirus B19, influenza, CMV and Epstein-Barr virus. Cytomegalovirus status was reported to be diagnosed by the classifier with high specificity and sensitivity in both the original and validation cohorts. For the cohort, immune exposure information was limited to CMV serostatus. According to a later genetic analysis, donors in an Asian-associated ancestry cluster had fewer N-insertions in productive TCRs than the approximately 630-donor mean. The 87-base-pair reads could not distinguish some IMGT-functional V segments, including TRBV6-2 and TRBV6-3, so those segments were excluded. A later analysis found that TCR association rates varied across HLA loci, with DRB1 alleles showing the most associated TCRs and HLA-C alleles the fewest. A few of the identified cytomegalovirus-associated TCR beta chains were confirmed in vitro to be specific for cytomegalovirus antigens. While some public TCRs were present in many individuals, most TCR sequences turned up only very rarely across donors. Correlated functional status among segregating V segments might be attributable to linkage disequilibrium, but an unknown experimental factor could not be ruled out. Most CMV-associated TCR beta chains appeared to be HLA-restricted in a later analysis, and the HLA associations seemed to be driven largely by CMV exposure. A cluster of highly shared sequence variants was judged likely to be a technical artifact of the sequencing pipeline. A total of some 180 TCR beta chains were listed by the study as associated with cytomegalovirus. Broadly in line with IMGT annotations, most TCR beta V segments showed up in productive rearrangements about 87% or about 30% of the time in an earlier analysis of some 590 of the donors. A later genetic analysis associated a missense DCLRE1C variant with V-gene and J-gene trimming of TCR beta chains, and an independent cohort replicated the association. A further reported finding was that TCR beta sequences accurately predicted the HLA-A and HLA-B alleles for most subjects in the first cohort.

The library was obtained by the immunoSEQ multiplex PCR assay. For the multiplex PCR, a mixture combining 60 forward primers for TCR Vbeta segments and 13 reverse primers for TCR Jbeta segments was used. The CDR3 region of rearranged TCR beta genes was amplified from genomic DNA by a multiplex PCR assay. The amplified TCR beta libraries were sequenced on the Illumina HiSeq System as 87-base-pair reads. The original methods were these. A later analysis counted some 80 million unique TCR beta chains across the 666 repertoires, and approximately 11 million of these chains were shared by at least two donors. Raw reads were error-corrected and collapsed into unique sequences by a nearest-neighbor algorithm in which closely related sequences were merged to remove PCR and sequencing errors. V, D and J gene segments were assigned by aligning CDR3 sequences to IMGT reference sequences. Each retained sequence needed at least a six-nucleotide match to both a V gene segment and a J gene segment. A rearrangement was called productive if the CDR3 had no stop codons and remained in frame with V and J, and every other rearrangement was called non-productive. Following IMGT convention, CDR3 was defined as the stretch from the second conserved V-encoded cysteine to the conserved J-encoded phenylalanine. Sequences without an unambiguous match to a single V gene segment were excluded from the earlier analysis of 450 to 750 of the donors. An earlier analysis of about 590 of the donors classified V segments as functional when productive rearrangements were above 56.7% and as segregating when the standard deviation between donors was above 5%. A statistical classification framework was built for diagnosing cytomegalovirus status from the catalog of TCR beta chain sequences. In a later analysis, TCR nucleotide sequences were compared against IMGT/GENE-DB human TR gene sequences so that V and J genes could be assigned. A later analysis assigned CDR3 sequences and most-parsimonious VDJ recombination scenarios with the TCRdist pipeline. In a later analysis, every TCR beta chain was defined by the combination of its CDR3 amino acid sequence and its V-gene family, and reads without a unique V-gene family were dropped. In a later analysis, several hundred highly shared, low-generation-probability nucleotide sequences were removed to address suspected cross-contamination and a sequencing artifact. A later analysis calculated a clonal expansion index for each public chain from normalized within-repertoire ranks of inferred template counts. A later analysis computed generation probabilities with a VDJ recombination model fitted to out-of-frame rearrangements, and checked the results against IGoR. In a later analysis, TCR-TCR, TCR-HLA and TCR-CMV co-occurrence was scored with hypergeometric tests, and a repertoire-size bias correction was applied to TCR pairs. False discovery rates were estimated in a later analysis by permuting HLA or CMV assignments 20 times. In a later analysis, co-occurring TCRs were grouped using DBSCAN, and TCRdist sequence similarity was added for clustering within HLA-allele-positive subsets. For co-occurrence clustering, repertoires with fewer than 30,000 or more than 120,000 public chains were excluded, along with 5 or 6 repertoires with anomalous nucleotide sharing. This immuneACCESS table, as held by TCRdb, lists in-frame sequences with V and J called but not all clones. Of the missing ones, under half trace to an unresolved V gene in checked studies; the others have no known cause. V, J and clone size were drawn from that table, and D and trimming were deduced from the DNA. In all, the sample holds about 180,000 clones, and 80% of those were seen once. Together, the top ten hold around 1.9% of the sample.

Sequences LNHDA (CDR1) and SQIVND (CDR2) are obtained from the germline V gene (reference sequence). V is pared back by 10 bases and J by 1 base, with 20 bases lying between the germline termini. Inclusive of the bounding cysteine and phenylalanine, the CDR3 is 15 residues long. Just the 45-base CDR3 DNA is kept, in frame starting at base 1. This clone occurred a few times. Its antigen is unknown. No per-base quality is available; no much larger clone lies one base away. This chain joins TRBV19 to TRBJ2-7; 6 matching bases give a weak D call of TRBD2. Sample: PBMCs. This TCR derives from a woman aged 25 to 39 in good health and CMV-seronegative. The CDR3 corresponds to CATQHAGSASYEQYF. The sequenced DNA is TGTGCCACCCAACACGCGGGGTCCGCTTCCTACGAGCAGTACTTC.